This T cell receptor (beta chain) was retrieved from a study of high-grade serous ovarian cancer treatment subgroups. The CDR3 is made up of 14 amino acids. With 4 bases removed from V and 6 bases from J, the gap between germline ends came to 15 bases. CDR1 is ENHRY, CDR2 SYGVKD, per germline. Tumor samples were taken before definitive surgery or chemotherapy. Assay used: immunoSEQ multiplex PCR; TCRdb lists only in-frame clones, some missing. The sample records several thousand clones, over 70% being singletons. Source material: tumor tissue. V usage is TRBV10-3 and J usage is TRBJ1-1; D is perhaps TRBD1 (6 bases). The TCR originated in a human donor with high-grade serous ovarian cancer. The CDR3 protein is CAISATNREPEAFF. The CDR3 region has the DNA TGTGCCATCAGTGCCACCAACAGGGAGCCTGAAGCTTTCTTT.